The 29 T cell receptor beta chains below come from one sample, sequenced in a study of read filtering for tumor transcriptome and immune sequencing. This library used roughly 400 ng RNA and molecular barcoded adaptors spanning alpha/delta and beta/gamma chains. TCRdb re-analysed the reads in MiXCR, keeping a single row per CDR3 protein. The sample shows around 130,000 distinct CDR3 sequences, under 15% of them seen only once. Source material: a population of CD138-negative cells sorted from bone marrow. These receptors were obtained from a donor older than 35 with multiple myeloma.

There are many counts of this clonotype. The gene calls are TRBV29-1 and TRBJ2-2, with 8 positions matching TRBD2. The length of the CDR3 is 14 residues. V shed 4 bases, J shed 5 bases, and the junction held 6 bases outside the gene matches. The germline V gene has CDR1 SQVTM and CDR2 ANQGSEA. This CDR3 is CSVGVAGNTGELFF. DNA for the CDR3: TGCAGCGTTGGGGTAGCGGGAAATACCGGGGAGCTGTTTTTT.

Regarding this clonotype: Since a much larger clone is just one base distant, this may be a read error. The chain joins TRBV28 to TRBJ2-2; D tentatively reads TRBD1 or TRBD2 (5 bases each). Germline CDR1 is MDHEN and CDR2 is SYDVKM. Trimming took 3 bases from V and 4 from J, leaving 18 bases between them. The CDR3 has 17 amino acids. Here the CDR3 DNA reads TGTGCCAGCAGTTTCTCTCCGGGACGGGGAAGCACCGGGGAGCTGTTTTTT. Protein product: CASSFSPGRGSTGELFF.

This clonotype was counted only a few times. This may arise from a read error, as a much more abundant clone is one base away. V and J are TRBV20-1 and TRBJ2-1; TRBD2 agrees at 11 bases. Germline V lookup: CDR1 DFQATT, CDR2 SNEGSKA (reference sequence). This CDR3 comprises 12 residues. The chain's CDR3 is CRGTSGNNGQFF. CDR3 sequence (DNA): TGCCGGGGGACTAGCGGAAACAATGGGCAGTTCTTC.

Many counts were recorded for this clonotype. This rearrangement joins TRBV3-1 to TRBJ2-1, with D unclear. There are 13 residues in the CDR3. The V end lost 1 base, the J end lost 11 bases, and 12 bases lay between the germline ends. Germline CDR1 is LGHDT and CDR2 is YNNKEL (reference sequence). The CDR3 region is CASSQVVSGQQFF. The CDR3 region has the DNA TGTGCCAGCAGCCAAGTCGTATCGGGCCAGCAGTTCTTC.

This clonotype was detected ten times or more. The chain recombines TRBV29-1 with TRBJ1-2; unclear D gene. V lost 5 bases and J 3 bases, leaving 13 bases between the germline ends. This CDR3 is built from 13 residues. Per germline, CDR1 SQVTM and CDR2 ANQGSEA. The CDR3 loop is CSVREAVDYGYTF. CDR3 bases: TGCAGCGTTCGGGAGGCTGTGGACTATGGCTACACCTTC. Full variable domain (rest looked up from reference TRBV29-1 and TRBJ1-2): SAVISQKPSRDICQRGTSLTIQCQVDSQVTMMFWYRQQPGQSLTLIATANQGSEATYESGFVIDKFPISRPNLTFSTLTVSNMSPEDSSIYLCSVREAVDYGYTFGSGTRLTVV.

A remark on this clonotype: One base separates it from a far larger clone, so it is likely a read error. The rearrangement links TRBV6-5 to TRBJ2-1; no reliable D call. Germline values: CDR1 MNHEY, CDR2 SVGAGI. This CDR3 has 14 amino acids. V shed 7 bases and J shed 3 bases, with 13 bases lying between them. The DNA for the CDR3 is TGTGCCAGCACCCCCTCGGCTGGCTACAATGAGCAGTTCTTC. Translated, it gives CASTPSAGYNEQFF.

To note about this clonotype: A much larger clone differs by one base, so this may be a read error. This is likely a read error, given that the CDR3 carries no conserved phenylalanine or tryptophan at its end. This rearrangement joins TRBV5-4 to TRBJ1-1; the D gene is possibly TRBD1 (5 bases). The CDR3 length is 13 residues. Germline values: CDR1 SGHNT, CDR2 YYREEE (reference sequence). V was pared by 3 bases and J by 4 bases, with 10 bases between. The CDR3 region has the DNA TGTGCCAGCAGCTCCAGGGATGGCACTGAAGCTTTCTAT. Translating it yields CASSSRDGTEAFY.

The V call is TRBV20-1, the J call TRBJ2-7, with D maybe TRBD2 (6 bases). V shed 3 bases and J shed 4 bases, with 19 bases lying between them. CDR3 length: 15 amino acids. Germline CDR1 DFQATT, CDR2 SNEGSKA (reference sequence). For the CDR3, the DNA is TGCAGTGCTAGCTTTCTAGCGAAAGGTCCTTACGAGCAGTACTTC. This gives the protein CSASFLAKGPYEQYF.

The sample holds many counts of this clonotype. CDR3 in amino acids: CSVAGQDTQYF. In DNA, the CDR3 is TGCAGCGTTGCTGGACAGGATACGCAGTATTTT. The rearrangement joins TRBV29-1 to TRBJ2-3; D is perhaps TRBD1 (6 bases). The CDR3 extends over 11 amino acids. Per the germline V gene, CDR1 is SQVTM and CDR2 is ANQGSEA. Trimming took 4 bases from V and 6 from J, leaving 8 bases between them.

In its sample, this clonotype was seen a few times. CDR3 DNA sequence: TGTGCCAGCAGAATACTCGGAGTCCAAGAGACCCAGTACTTC. Translating it yields CASRILGVQETQYF. The rearrangement joins TRBV6-6 to TRBJ2-5; D unclear. The V gene's germline CDR1 is MNHNY and CDR2 SVGAGI (reference sequence). This CDR3 spans 14 amino acids. Trimming removed 6 bases at V and 1 base at J, with 12 bases between.

This clonotype was counted many times. This sequence joins TRBV28 and TRBJ2-1; D is undetermined. There are 15 residues in the CDR3. The germline gives CDR1 MDHEN, CDR2 SYDVKM. V lost 4 bases and J 4 bases, leaving 14 bases between the germline ends. CDR3 DNA sequence: TGTGCCAGCAGTTCCTCCTTGACTGTGTACAATGAGCAGTTCTTC. Translating gives CASSSSLTVYNEQFF.

This clonotype occurred many times. V usage is TRBV12-3 or TRBV12-4 and J usage is TRBJ2-3, with D hard to call. Between the trimmed V and J ends, which lost 7 bases and 0 bases, there was a span of 14 bases. The CDR3 covers 15 residues. CDR3 in DNA: TGTGCCAGCACCCCCTTGTGGGGTAGCACAGATACGCAGTATTTT. Protein sequence: CASTPLWGSTDTQYF.

This clonotype was counted many times. The rearrangement uses TRBV3-1 and TRBJ2-1; D gene unclear. Per germline, CDR1 LGHDT and CDR2 YNNKEL (reference sequence). The CDR3 extends over 12 amino acids. Trimming shortened V by 1 base and J by 10 bases, and 8 bases separated the two germline ends. The CDR3 nucleotides are TGTGCCAGCAGCCAAGGATCCACAGAGCAGTTCTTC. It codes for CASSQGSTEQFF.

This clonotype occurred many times. The gene calls are TRBV12-3 or TRBV12-4 and TRBJ1-1; 12 bases line up with TRBD1. V was clipped by 4 bases and J by 4 bases; unmatched bases: 10. There are 17 residues in the CDR3. The DNA for the CDR3 is TGTGCCAGCAGTTGGCCGGGACAGGGGGCCGGCGGCACTGAAGCTTTCTTT. Protein product: CASSWPGQGAGGTEAFF.

This clonotype was seen many times. The chain uses TRBV20-1 and TRBJ2-1; 12 bases map to TRBD2. In germline, CDR1 is DFQATT, CDR2 SNEGSKA (reference sequence). Trimming cost V 1 base and J 1 base; bases outside gene matches: 8. This CDR3 region has 18 residues. The CDR3 DNA is TGCAGTGCTAGAGGTCTAGCGGGAGGGGAGTCTTCCTACAATGAGCAGTTCTTC. Encoded protein: CSARGLAGGESSYNEQFF.

This clonotype was seen at least ten times. For the CDR3, the DNA is TGCAGTGCTAGGGAGGGTTCCTATGGCTACACCTTC. Protein sequence: CSAREGSYGYTF. V is TRBV20-1 and J is TRBJ1-2, with D uncertain. V gave up 3 bases and J gave up 4 bases, with 9 bases separating them. Germline loops: CDR1 DFQATT, CDR2 SNEGSKA (reference sequence). The CDR3 has 12 amino acids.

The sample holds many counts of this clonotype. The chain couples TRBV7-2 to TRBJ2-1, with D hard to call. Trimming cost V 8 bases and J 0 bases, with 11 bases left between them. CDR1 SGHTA and CDR2 FQGNSA come from the germline V gene. The CDR3 is 14 residues long. As DNA, the CDR3 is TGTGCCAGCGCCCCGAGGAGCTCCTACAATGAGCAGTTCTTC. Its protein is CASAPRSSYNEQFF.

The rearrangement uses TRBV9 and TRBJ1-3, with D unresolved. V was pared by 2 bases and J by 0 bases, with 6 bases between. CDR3 length: 14 residues. From germline, CDR1 is SGDLS and CDR2 YYNGEE. The CDR3 sequence is CASSVQSSGNTIYF. CDR3 DNA: TGTGCCAGCAGCGTTCAGAGCTCTGGAAACACCATATATTTT.

This clonotype has ten or more counts. The chain is built from TRBV10-3 and TRBJ2-1; the match to TRBD2 covers 9 bases. This CDR3 comprises 15 residues. Germline-derived CDR1 and CDR2 are ENHRY and SYGVKD. Trimming cost V 3 bases and J 6 bases; bases outside gene matches: 6. In DNA form, the CDR3 reads TGTGCCATCAGTGAAAGGTCTAGCGGGGTCAATGAGCAGTTCTTC. It translates to CAISERSSGVNEQFF.

This clonotype was counted many times. This sequence joins TRBV27 and TRBJ2-1, with no clear D. Germline CDR1 is MNHEY and CDR2 is SMNVEV (reference sequence). The CDR3 length is 13 residues. The ends were cut back, 6 bases at V and 1 base at J, with 7 bases in the middle. CDR3 sequence (DNA): TGTGCCAGCAGAGAAGGGTCCTACAATGAGCAGTTCTTC. It codes for CASREGSYNEQFF.

This clonotype has at least ten counts. V and J are TRBV20-1 and TRBJ2-1; 11 bases are a match to TRBD2. This CDR3 has 14 residues. The germline gives CDR1 DFQATT, CDR2 SNEGSKA (reference sequence). V lost 2 bases, J lost 9 bases, and 6 bases stayed unmatched. The chain's CDR3 is CSARSTSGNTEQFF. For the CDR3, the DNA is TGCAGTGCTAGATCGACTAGCGGGAATACTGAGCAGTTCTTC.

The V call is TRBV1, the J call TRBJ1-2; the table's D call TRBD1 went unverified against the DNA. TRBV1 is described as a pseudogene. The CDR3 sequence is 13 residues long. The CDR3 coding sequence is TGCACCGGGAGGGGGCCTTTACGCTATGGCTACACCTTC. Translation: CTGRGPLRYGYTF.

About this clonotype: This could be a read error, since a much larger clone is one nucleotide away. CDR3 DNA sequence: TGCGCCGGCAGCCAAGACAGGGGGCATGCGGATACGCAGTATTTT. Encoded protein: CAGSQDRGHADTQYF. The rearrangement uses TRBV4-1 and TRBJ2-3; TRBD1 matches at 10 bases. Looked up from germline, CDR1 is MGHRA and CDR2 is YSYEKL. The CDR3 covers 15 residues.

As regards this clonotype: The junction differs from germline at one of its ends, possibly a read error. The chain combines TRBV4-1 with TRBJ1-4; D gene uncertain. Germline V gene lookup returns CDR1 MGHRA and CDR2 YSYEKL. CDR3 size: 13 residues. The CDR3 sequence: CACSIQMDEKLFF. Here the CDR3 DNA reads TGCGCCTGCAGCATCCAAATGGACGAAAAACTGTTTTTT.

In its sample, this clonotype was seen once. A read error may explain this, as a much larger clone is one base away. The chain links TRBV3-1 to TRBJ1-1, with D perhaps matching TRBD1 (6 bases). This CDR3 is built from 14 residues. The V end lost 4 bases, the J end lost 4 bases, and 13 bases lay between the germline ends. The germline V gene encodes CDR1 LGHDT and CDR2 YNNKEL (reference sequence). The CDR3 DNA reads as TGTGCCAGCAGCCGACAGGCTTCGAGCACTGAAGCTTTCTTT. This translates into CASSRQASSTEAFF.

Many counts were recorded for this clonotype. The chain recombines TRBV7-9 with TRBJ1-1; D possibly corresponds to TRBD1 (5 bases). Germline CDR1 reads SEHNR; CDR2 reads FQNEAQ (reference sequence). CDR3 size: 14 residues. V was clipped by 5 bases and J by 5 bases, with 15 bases between them. The CDR3 region is CASSPGEILTEAFF. DNA of the CDR3: TGTGCCAGCAGCCCGGGGGAGATTTTGACTGAAGCTTTCTTT. Combining the CDR3 with reference TRBV7-9 and TRBJ1-1 gives the whole variable domain DTGVSQNPRHKITKRGQNVTFRCDPISEHNRLYWYRQTLGQGPEFLTYFQNEAQLEKSRLLSDRFSAERPKGSFSTLEIQRTEQGDSAMYLCASSPGEILTEAFFGQGTRLTVV.

The table lists this clonotype with many counts. The genes are TRBV5-1 and TRBJ2-6, with D possibly TRBD2 on 6 matching bases. Germline assignment: CDR1 SGHRS and CDR2 YFSETQ. V was shortened by 4 bases and J by 1 base, with 15 bases between the two germline ends. The CDR3 length is 17 residues. The CDR3 DNA is TGCGCCAGCAGCAGAGGAGAAGGAGGGTCTGGGGCCAACGTCCTGACTTTC. This gives the protein CASSRGEGGSGANVLTF.

This clonotype was recorded many times. This chain uses TRBV19 with TRBJ2-1; TRBD2 aligns across 12 bases. The V and J ends lost 3 bases and 9 bases, in that order; junction bases with no gene match: 6. The CDR3 runs to 15 residues. CDR1 and CDR2 (germline): LNHDA, SQIVND (reference sequence). CDR3 amino acids: CASSMTSGSNSEQFF. CDR3 nucleotide sequence: TGTGCCAGTAGTATGACTAGCGGGAGTAATAGTGAGCAGTTCTTC.

This clonotype was recorded many times. V usage is TRBV12-3 or TRBV12-4 and J usage is TRBJ2-3; weak D call: TRBD1 (6 bases). With 6 bases removed from V and 2 bases from J, the gap between germline ends came to 12 bases. This CDR3 is 14 amino acids long. DNA of the CDR3: TGTGCCAGCAGCGCCAGGGGTTCCACAGATACGCAGTATTTT. This gives the protein CASSARGSTDTQYF.